What follows describes a single TCR beta chain. Its antigen is not yet known. No much larger clone exists at a distance of one base, and base qualities are not known. These data are taken from a study of cytomegalovirus exposure and HLA in healthy donors (dated by TCRdb to about 2017). Concerning the study at large: In an earlier analysis of under 750 of the donors, around 290 Gb of sequence data and 90 million to 120 million unique TCR beta sequences from about 179 million T cells were reported. An early release covering approximately 600 HLA-typed donors comprised about 300 gigabases of sequencing data and 85 million to 100 million unique TCR sequences. Among the roughly 400 genotyped donors, roughly 80% belonged to the genetic ancestry cluster associated with self-reported Caucasian donors. The study aimed to test whether cataloging public T cell receptors could reveal signatures of past pathogen exposure. Using immunosequencing, the study profiled T cell repertoires from approximately 700 subjects and related those repertoires to cytomegalovirus serostatus. Along with the approximately 670-subject first cohort, a separate validation cohort of over 90 different subjects was used. To predict cytomegalovirus infection status, the study combined high-throughput TCR immunosequencing, statistical association of individual TCRs with disease status, and machine learning. In a later analysis, previously published TCR beta repertoires from 550 to 750 donors were re-analyzed and high-resolution HLA genotyping was added so that TCR occurrence patterns could be studied. The later analysis used no new phenotypic data to find candidate immune exposures, relying instead on TCR beta sequences and their occurrence across donors. An earlier analysis of 587 of the donors applied high-throughput TCR beta sequencing to assess whether each TCR beta V gene segment acted as functional or pseudogenic. Donor age, sex, ethnicity and CMV serostatus were collected together with the repertoire data. Genome-wide SNP genotypes for about 65% of the roughly 700 donors were used in a later genetic analysis, which treated that subset as a discovery cohort. Every discovery cohort repertoire had been produced on one sequencing platform. HLA typing covered class I and class II loci at four-digit resolution. Typing coverage differed by locus: A, B, C, DRB1 and DQB1 were typed in roughly 629-630 donors, DQA1 in about 500, DPA1 in 600 to 610, and DPB1 in 450 to 480. Several DR-DQ haplotypes were handled as single units for association and clustering because linkage in the cohort was strong. Among 300 to 450 genotyped donors of the cohort, an average of approximately 240,000 unique TCR beta nucleotide sequences were sequenced per donor, roughly 20% of them non-productive.

What the authors observed across the whole study: Because counts were too low, seventeen rarely observed V segments, including chromosome 9 orphons, were excluded from the earlier analysis of 500 to 700 of the donors. A later analysis reported that several top co-occurrence clusters appeared linked to parvovirus B19, influenza, CMV and Epstein-Barr virus. In an earlier analysis of 450 to 750 of the donors, most TCR beta V segments appeared in productive rearrangements about 90% or about 30% of the time, broadly matching IMGT annotations. Because some donors lacked HLA typing at each locus, the association tests relied only on the typed subset. In a later analysis, most CMV-associated TCR beta chains were found to appear HLA-restricted, with HLA associations seemingly driven largely by CMV exposure. A later analysis associated 15,000 or so TCR beta sequences with specific HLA alleles at a false discovery rate of 0.05. Compared with equally common non-associated chains, HLA-associated TCR beta chains in a later analysis were more clonally expanded and had lower generation probabilities. Linkage disequilibrium might explain the correlated functional status among segregating V segments, but an unknown experimental factor could not be excluded. V-gene and J-gene trimming of TCR beta chains was associated with a missense DCLRE1C variant in a later genetic analysis, and the association was replicated in an independent cohort. A cluster of highly shared sequence variants was judged likely to be a technical artifact of the sequencing pipeline. Presence/absence analyses assumed roughly uniform sequencing depth across donors, an assumption that may not hold. A total of fewer than 200 TCR beta chains were listed by the study as associated with cytomegalovirus. A later genetic analysis reported fewer N-insertions in productive TCRs among donors in an Asian-associated ancestry cluster than the roughly 700-donor mean. Cytomegalovirus status was reported to be diagnosed by the classifier with high specificity and sensitivity in both the original and validation cohorts. According to the authors, the approach could potentially be generalized to other disease states and immunological phenotypes. A few of the identified cytomegalovirus-associated TCR beta chains were confirmed in vitro to be specific for cytomegalovirus antigens. According to a later analysis, TCR association rates differed among HLA loci, with DRB1 alleles showing the most associated TCRs and HLA-C alleles showing the fewest. The only immune exposure information available for the cohort was CMV serostatus. In this cohort, only TCR beta chains were sequenced, and detectable features were limited by the absence of alpha or paired-chain data. A further reported finding was that TCR beta sequences accurately predicted the HLA-A and HLA-B alleles for most subjects in the first cohort. While some public TCRs were present in many individuals, most TCR sequences turned up only very rarely across donors. Strong co-occurrence of HLA alleles, especially DR and DQ, made assigning TCR associations to individual alleles difficult.

The library relied on the immunoSEQ multiplex PCR assay. For the multiplex PCR, a mixture combining 60 forward primers for TCR Vbeta segments and 13 reverse primers for TCR Jbeta segments was used. The CDR3 region of rearranged TCR beta genes was amplified from genomic DNA by a multiplex PCR assay. The Illumina HiSeq System was used to sequence the amplified TCR beta libraries as 87-base-pair reads. The paper's data handling went like this. A later analysis counted approximately 74 million unique TCR beta chains across the 690 or so repertoires, and 9 million to 14 million of these chains were shared by at least two donors. To remove PCR and sequencing errors, raw reads were error-corrected and collapsed into unique sequences using a nearest-neighbor algorithm that merged closely related sequences. To assign V, D and J gene segments, CDR3 sequences were aligned to IMGT reference sequences. For a sequence to be retained, at least a six-nucleotide match to both a V gene segment and a J gene segment was required. A rearrangement was called productive if the CDR3 had no stop codons and remained in frame with V and J, and every other rearrangement was called non-productive. CDR3 was defined by IMGT convention, running from the second conserved V-encoded cysteine to the conserved J-encoded phenylalanine. The earlier analysis of a few hundred of the donors excluded any sequence lacking an unambiguous match to a single V gene segment. In an earlier analysis of several hundred of the donors, a V segment was called functional when productive rearrangements were above 56.7%, and segregating when the standard deviation between donors exceeded 5%. A statistical classification framework was built for diagnosing cytomegalovirus status from the catalog of TCR beta chain sequences. A later analysis assigned V and J genes by comparing TCR nucleotide sequences with IMGT/GENE-DB human TR gene sequences. A later analysis assigned CDR3 sequences and most-parsimonious VDJ recombination scenarios with the TCRdist pipeline. In a later analysis, each TCR beta chain was defined by its CDR3 amino acid sequence together with its V-gene family, and reads without a unique V-gene family were excluded. In a later analysis, fewer than 650 highly shared, low-generation-probability nucleotide sequences were removed to address suspected cross-contamination and a sequencing artifact. A later analysis calculated a clonal expansion index for each public chain from normalized within-repertoire ranks of inferred template counts. Generation probabilities in a later analysis came from a VDJ recombination model fitted to out-of-frame rearrangements, and those results were checked against IGoR. In a later analysis, TCR-TCR, TCR-HLA and TCR-CMV co-occurrence was scored with hypergeometric tests, and a repertoire-size bias correction was applied to TCR pairs. To estimate false discovery rates, a later analysis permuted the HLA or CMV assignments 20 times. In a later analysis, co-occurring TCRs were grouped using DBSCAN, with TCRdist sequence similarity added in when clustering inside HLA-allele-positive subsets. Co-occurrence clustering excluded repertoires with fewer than 30,000 or more than 120,000 public chains, plus five with anomalous nucleotide sharing. The immuneACCESS repertoire file appears here via TCRdb, limited to in-frame rearrangements. These files lack a portion of the clones; in checked studies, under half of the deficit traces to unresolved V genes, and the cause of the others is not known. From that table come the V and J calls and clone size; the DNA was used to work out D and trimming. The sample profile shows roughly 200,000 clones; around a tenth of them were found once. The top ten clonotypes cover less than 1.5% of the sample.

The cohort was made up of about 670 healthy bone marrow donors. At the time of sampling, all cohort members were nominally healthy, though unrecorded immune exposures were likely present. The donor was CMV seropositive and belonged to the group of 250 to 350 seropositive cohort members. A peripheral blood sample was provided by each donor, and peripheral blood mononuclear cells were used for TCR beta sequencing. Genomic DNA was extracted from the blood cell samples with the Qiagen DNeasy Blood Extraction Kit. The receptor was isolated from a woman in her twenties or thirties in good health and CMV-seropositive. The sequencing sample was made of PBMCs.

DNA sequence: TGCGCCAGCAGCCAAGATCGCGGGACAGGGGTTTTTGACACCATATATTTT. Translated, it reads CASSQDRGTGVFDTIYF. This sequence uses TRBV4-1 and TRBJ1-3, with 10 bases aligning to TRBD1. V is trimmed back by 0 bases and J by 8 bases, and the junction contains 10 bases that no gene match accounts for. The CDR3 goes from the cysteine to the phenylalanine over 17 residues. Just CDR3 DNA is preserved here, 51 bases in frame from base 1. CDR1 is given as MGHRA and CDR2 as YSYEKL, both from the germline V gene.